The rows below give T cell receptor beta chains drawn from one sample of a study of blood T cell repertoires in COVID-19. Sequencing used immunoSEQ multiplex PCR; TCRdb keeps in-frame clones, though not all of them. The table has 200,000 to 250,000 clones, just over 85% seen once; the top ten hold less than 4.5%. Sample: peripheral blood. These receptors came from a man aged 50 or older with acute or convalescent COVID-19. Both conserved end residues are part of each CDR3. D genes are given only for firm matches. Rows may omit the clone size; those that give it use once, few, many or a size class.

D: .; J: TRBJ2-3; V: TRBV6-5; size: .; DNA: TGTGCCAGCAGCCCCCCCATGGGGGGAACAGATACGCAGTATTTT; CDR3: CASSPPMGGTDTQYF
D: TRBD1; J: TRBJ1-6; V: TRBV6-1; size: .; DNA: TGTGCCAGCAGCGAAGGGACAGCCTATAATTCACCCCTCCACTTT; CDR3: CASSEGTAYNSPLHF
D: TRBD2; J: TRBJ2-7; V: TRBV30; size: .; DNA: TGTGCCTGGAGTGTACAAATAGGGAGGGGGCAGTACTTC; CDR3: CAWSVQIGRGQYF
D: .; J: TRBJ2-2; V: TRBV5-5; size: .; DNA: TGTGCCAGCAGCTTGGAAGGGGGAGTGGGCACCGGGGAGCTGTTTTTT; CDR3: CASSLEGGVGTGELFF
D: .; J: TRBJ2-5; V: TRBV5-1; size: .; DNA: TGCGCCAGCAGCCCAAGACTAAGGGGGGAGACCCAGTACTTC; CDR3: CASSPRLRGETQYF
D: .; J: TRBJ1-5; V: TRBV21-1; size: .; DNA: TGTGCCAGCAGCAAAGGTAAAGTCCCTACTAGCAATCAGCCCCAGCATTTT; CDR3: CASSKGKVPTSNQPQHF
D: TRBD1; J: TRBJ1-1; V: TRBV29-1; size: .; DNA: TGCAGCGTTGGGACAGGGGTCTCGAACACTGAAGCTTTCTTT; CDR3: CSVGTGVSNTEAFF
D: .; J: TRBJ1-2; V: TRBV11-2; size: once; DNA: TGTGCCAGCAGCGCCGGGACAAACTATGGCTACACCTTC; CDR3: CASSAGTNYGYTF
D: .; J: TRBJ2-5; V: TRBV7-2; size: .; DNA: TGTGCCAGCAGCTTAAGCCCGCTATTTGGTAGAAGAGAGACCCAGTACTTC; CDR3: CASSLSPLFGRRETQYF
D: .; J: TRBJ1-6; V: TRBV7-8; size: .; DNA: TGTGCCAGCAGCCTAGTGGGGGGTTATAATTCACCCCTCCACTTT; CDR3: CASSLVGGYNSPLHF
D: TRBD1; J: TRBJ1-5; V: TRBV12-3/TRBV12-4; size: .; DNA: TGTGCCAGCACCCGGACAGGGGGCCAGCCCCAGCATTTT; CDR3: CASTRTGGQPQHF
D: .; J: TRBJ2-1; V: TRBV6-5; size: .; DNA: TGTGCCAGCAGTTACCTGAGGCGTGGGGGGAATGAGCAGTTCTTC; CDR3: CASSYLRRGGNEQFF
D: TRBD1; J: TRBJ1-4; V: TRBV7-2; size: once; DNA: TGTGCCAGCAGCTTAGGGACCGGGACAGGGGCTGAAAAACTGTTTTTT; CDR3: CASSLGTGTGAEKLFF
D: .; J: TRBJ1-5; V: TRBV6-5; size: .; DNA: TGTGCCAGCCTTTACGGTGGGGGGGGATCTGTCCCCCAGCATTTT; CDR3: CASLYGGGGSVPQHF
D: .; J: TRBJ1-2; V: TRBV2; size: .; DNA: TGTGCCAGCAGTTTGACAGATGGCTATGGCTACACCTTC; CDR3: CASSLTDGYGYTF